This T cell receptor beta chain was identified in a study of T cell changes during pregnancy in multiple sclerosis. V lost 0 bases and J lost 4, with 6 bases in between. Germline values: CDR1 MGHRA, CDR2 YSYEKL. CDR3 length: 13 residues. Measured with immunoSEQ multiplex PCR; TCRdb has only the in-frame clones, and not every one. The data contain tens of thousands of clones, 80% to 95% of them singletons. This TCR derives from a female donor with multiple sclerosis, enrolled in a pregnancy study. Sequences were derived from CD4+ T cells from peripheral blood mononuclear cells, sampled after pregnancy. The J gene is TRBJ1-2, the V gene TRBV4-1; D perhaps matches TRBD1 (5 bases). CDR3 bases: TGCGCCAGCAGCCAAGATGACAGCTATGGCTACACCTTC. As protein: CASSQDDSYGYTF.